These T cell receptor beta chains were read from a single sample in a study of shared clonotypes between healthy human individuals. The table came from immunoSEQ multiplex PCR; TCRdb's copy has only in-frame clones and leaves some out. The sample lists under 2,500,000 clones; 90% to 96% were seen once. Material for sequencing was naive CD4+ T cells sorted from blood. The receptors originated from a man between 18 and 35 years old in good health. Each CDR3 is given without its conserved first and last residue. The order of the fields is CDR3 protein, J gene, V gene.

ASSVAAGGFTYEQY TRBJ2-7 TRBV9
ASSPSGQGINQPQH TRBJ1-5 TRBV7-8
ASSGRQEYEQY TRBJ2-7 TRBV7-3
ASSDQGNEQY TRBJ2-7 TRBV2
ASSLGAGGPSKNIQY TRBJ2-4 TRBV5-1
ASSIEGVTPLH TRBJ1-6 TRBV9
ASSETLSSPLH TRBJ1-6 TRBV2
ASSPALASGVHTQY TRBJ2-3 TRBV7-9
ASSPPGRVFQY TRBJ2-4 TRBV18
ASSGRTVGINSPLH TRBJ1-6 TRBV28
SVTGEEGYT TRBJ1-2 TRBV29-1
ASSKFFLGTNEKLF TRBJ1-4 TRBV21-1
ASSPSGTGGIYGYT TRBJ1-2 TRBV28
ASRPDIYGYT TRBJ1-2 TRBV2
ASSYSNLGTEAF TRBJ1-1 TRBV6-5
ASSAAGVTEKLF TRBJ1-4 TRBV7-2
AIAGNNEQF TRBJ2-1 TRBV10-3